This T cell receptor (beta chain) was recovered during a study of blood T cells in healthy people across ages. Overall study findings and caveats: Age brought a roughly linear fall in TCR beta diversity measured per million T cells.

CDR3 length: 17 residues. Losses at the gene ends were 1 base for V and 7 bases for J; bases not matched to a gene: 14. Germline V gene lookup returns CDR1 SGHRS and CDR2 YFSETQ. With respect to this clonotype: Its specificity is unknown.

With a J-beta primer mix and a sample-barcoded 5' primer, a second PCR ran about 7 to 12 cycles. TCRdb re-analysed the 5' RACE reads in MiXCR, keeping a single row per CDR3 protein. This sample carries about 780,000 distinct CDR3 sequences, approximately 67% of them seen once, and the ten largest clones take roughly 25%. The sample consisted of blood. The receptor's source is a man aged 25 to 40 in good health. The chain employs TRBV5-1 and TRBJ2-1; TRBD2 matches at 7 bases. The CDR3 DNA sequence: TGCGCCAGCAGCTTGCCTCTCTCTAACAAGGGAGGGAATGAGCAGTTCTTC. Residues: CASSLPLSNKGGNEQFF. Looking up the rest from reference TRBV5-1 and TRBJ2-1 gives the full variable domain: KAGVTQTPRYLIKTRGQQVTLSCSPISGHRSVSWYQQTPGQGLQFLFEYFSETQRNKGNFPGRFSGRQFSNSRSEMNVSTLELGDSALYLCASSLPLSNKGGNEQFFGPGTRLTVL.